This TCR beta chain stems from a study of Ad26.COV2.S vaccination and SARS-CoV-2 variants. Some clones are missing from TCRdb's copy, which holds only in-frame ones; the method was immunoSEQ multiplex PCR. The table shows hundreds of thousands of clones, with about 89% occurring only once. Treatment noted: around 19 received Ad26.COV2.S at low or high dose, single or two shots; about five received placebo; per-sample allocation not given. Sampling took place 63 days after the first vaccine or placebo injection. Boston supplied an adult donor aged 18-55 years. The CDR3 contains 15 residues. V was clipped by 9 bases and J by 0 bases; unmatched bases: 8. Germline V gene sequence: CDR1 KGHDR, CDR2 SFDVKD.

The material was peripheral blood, obtained in a trial of Ad26.COV2.S vaccine versus placebo. The origin of this receptor is a person between 18 and 59 years old who received the Ad26.COV2.S COVID-19 vaccine or a placebo. V is TRBV24-1 and J is TRBJ2-3; 7 bases fit TRBD1. CDR3 sequence (DNA): TGTGCCACCGCCCTAGGGACAGCTAGCACAGATACGCAGTATTTT. Residues: CATALGTASTDTQYF.